One and the same sample provided the 20 T cell receptor beta chains below, sequenced in a study of beta chain features in type 1 diabetes. Study results and limitations: Within each of all four CD4+ subsets, Type 1 diabetes patients had TCRB CDR3s that were moderately but significantly shorter.

What was sequenced were expressed TCRB transcripts, since all of the isolated RNA had been reverse transcribed. Sequenced by immunoSEQ multiplex PCR; TCRdb stores in-frame clones only, minus some. The sample lists about 400,000 clones; over 9.5% were seen once. These receptors have no known antigen. The specimen was naive CD4+ T cells from blood. These receptors all come from a woman in her late teens or twenties with type 1 diabetes.

This chain joins TRBV11-3 and TRBJ2-5; perhaps TRBD2 as D (5 bases). Trimming pared 5 bases from V and 2 bases from J, leaving 12 bases between. Germline CDR1 and CDR2: SGHNT and YENEEA. The CDR3 totals 14 residues. CDR3 sequence (DNA): TGTGCCAGCAGCAGCAGGACTCTGCAAGAGACCCAGTACTTC. Its protein product is CASSSRTLQETQYF.

The chain recombines TRBV5-4 with TRBJ1-1; no clear D gene. This CDR3 is built from 13 residues. The germline V gene has CDR1 SGHNT and CDR2 YYREEE (reference sequence). V lost 2 bases and J 7 bases, leaving 12 bases between the germline ends. CDR3 amino acids: CASSFVPTGEAFF. The CDR3 DNA reads TGTGCCAGCAGCTTCGTCCCAACGGGTGAAGCTTTCTTT.

A few counts support this clone. The CDR3 is CASSRGTDNEKLFF. Written as DNA, the CDR3 is TGTGCCAGCTCACGCGGGACGGATAATGAAAAACTGTTTTTT. This sequence joins TRBV18 and TRBJ1-4; maybe TRBD1 (5 bases). V lost 4 bases and J lost 4, with 10 bases in between. This CDR3 has 14 residues. Germline lookup yields CDR1 KGHSH and CDR2 LQKENI.

This clone was observed a few times. CDR3 DNA: TGTGCCAGCGGAGACGGACTACCGCAAATGGAGCAGTACTTC. Amino acids: CASGDGLPQMEQYF. This rearrangement joins TRBV6-6 to TRBJ2-7; a weak D match, TRBD2 (6 bases). The germline V gene encodes CDR1 MNHNY and CDR2 SVGAGI (reference sequence). Trimming removed 8 bases at V and 7 bases at J, with 21 bases between. The CDR3 spans 14 residues.

This clone showed up just a few times. The junction shows a germline mismatch at one end, possibly a read error. This chain connects TRBV7-9 to TRBJ2-7, with D hard to call. From germline, CDR1 is SEHNR and CDR2 FQNEAQ (reference sequence). The CDR3 loop spans 12 amino acids. This CDR3 is CASSFQEEVQNF. The CDR3 nucleotides are TGTGCCAGCAGCTTTCAAGAGGAAGTTCAGAACTTC.

This clone was picked up a small number of times. The rearrangement links TRBV11-2 to TRBJ1-4; D is possibly TRBD1 (6 bases). The length of the CDR3 is 15 residues. Germline CDR1 is SGHAT and CDR2 is FQNNGV. The V end lost 6 bases, the J end lost 5 bases, and 16 bases lay between the germline ends. The CDR3 bases are TGTGCCAGCAGGAGGGTGCGGGGGCTCAATGAAAAACTGTTTTTT. This codes for CASRRVRGLNEKLFF.

V gene TRBV11-2 combines with J gene TRBJ2-6; possibly TRBD1 for D (5 bases). V was pared by 5 bases and J by 0 bases, with 14 bases between. The V gene's germline CDR1 is SGHAT and CDR2 FQNNGV. There are 17 residues in the CDR3. The CDR3 loop is CASSTTHRNSGANVLTF. As DNA, the CDR3 is TGTGCCAGCAGCACAACACACAGGAACTCTGGGGCCAACGTCCTGACTTTC.

The chain joins TRBV18 to TRBJ1-6, with unresolved D. Trimming left V 5 bases short and J 7 bases short, with 18 bases between. This CDR3 is 16 amino acids long. CDR1 is KGHSH and CDR2 is LQKENI in the germline V gene. CDR3 in amino acids: CASSNMQYGENSPLHF. The CDR3 DNA sequence: TGTGCCAGCTCAAATATGCAGTACGGAGAGAATTCACCCCTCCACTTT. Using reference TRBV18 and TRBJ1-6 for the parts outside the CDR3, the full variable domain is NAGVMQNPRHLVRRRGQEARLRCSPMKGHSHVYWYRQLPEEGLKFMVYLQKENIIDESGMPKERFSAEFPKEGPSILRIQQVVRGDSAAYFCASSNMQYGENSPLHFGNGTRLTVT.

This clone was detected a few times. The V call is TRBV7-2, the J call TRBJ2-3, with 10 bases identical to TRBD2. Germline V CDR1 and CDR2: SGHTA, FQGNSA. V lost 4 bases, J lost 3 bases, and 16 bases stayed unmatched. The CDR3 runs 19 residues. The DNA of the CDR3 is TGTGCCAGCAGCTCGAACTACCGGGTAGCGGGAGGCAAAACAGATACGCAGTATTTT. It yields the protein CASSSNYRVAGGKTDTQYF. Using reference TRBV7-2 and TRBJ2-3 for the parts outside the CDR3, the full variable domain is GAGVSQSPSNKVTEKGKDVELRCDPISGHTALYWYRQSLGQGLEFLIYFQGNSAPDKSGLPSDRFSAERTGGSVSTLTIQRTQQEDSAVYLCASSSNYRVAGGKTDTQYFGPGTRLTVL.

This chain connects TRBV11-2 to TRBJ2-3; D perhaps matches TRBD2 (5 bases). The CDR3 runs to 16 residues. Germline V gene data show CDR1 as SGHAT and CDR2 as FQNNGV. V was trimmed by 5 bases and J by 2 bases, leaving 17 bases between them. CDR3 coding DNA: TGTGCCAGCAGCCCCGGGTCCGTTAGCGTCACAGATACGCAGTATTTT. The encoded protein is CASSPGSVSVTDTQYF.

The chain combines TRBV7-9 with TRBJ2-5, with D perhaps matching TRBD1 (7 bases). CDR1 is SEHNR, CDR2 FQNEAQ, per germline (reference sequence). V lost 1 base to trimming and J lost 6 bases, with 18 bases between them. This CDR3 contains 16 residues. CDR3 DNA: TGTGCCAGCAGCTTAGGGGGCAGGGGGGCCGGACAGACCCAGTACTTC. It yields the protein CASSLGGRGAGQTQYF.

This chain links TRBV5-1 with TRBJ1-3, with TRBD1 as a possible D gene (5 bases). Germline CDR1 reads SGHRS; CDR2 reads YFSETQ. This CDR3 is 16 amino acids long. Trimming pared 0 bases from V and 4 bases from J, leaving 14 bases between. CDR3 bases: TGCGCCAGCAGCTTGGTGGGGCAACTGGCGGGAAACACCATATATTTT. It is translated as CASSLVGQLAGNTIYF. Variable domain in full (rest from reference TRBV5-1 and TRBJ1-3): KAGVTQTPRYLIKTRGQQVTLSCSPISGHRSVSWYQQTPGQGLQFLFEYFSETQRNKGNFPGRFSGRQFSNSRSEMNVSTLELGDSALYLCASSLVGQLAGNTIYFGEGSWLTVV.

The chain couples TRBV15 to TRBJ2-3, with 7 bases lining up with TRBD2. The germline V gene has CDR1 LNHNV and CDR2 YYDKDF (reference sequence). Trimming removed 9 bases from V and 2 bases from J; junction bases left unmatched: 8. This CDR3 has 14 amino acids. The CDR3 spells CATADSGPTDTQYF. DNA for the CDR3: TGTGCCACTGCCGATAGCGGGCCCACAGATACGCAGTATTTT.

The V call is TRBV19, the J call TRBJ2-7; 9 nucleotides agree with TRBD1. Germline V gene data show CDR1 as LNHDA and CDR2 as SQIVND (reference sequence). The ends lost 6 bases at V and 1 base at J; junction bases unmatched: 7. CDR3 size: 15 residues. The CDR3 loop is CASRLTGTGSYEQYF. The DNA for the CDR3 is TGTGCCAGTAGGCTCACCGGGACAGGGTCCTACGAGCAGTACTTC.

This clone was seen a few times. The chain has TRBV25-1 and TRBJ2-7, with 10 nucleotides matching TRBD2. Trimming removed 4 bases from V and 3 bases from J; junction bases left unmatched: 12. Germline V gene sequence: CDR1 MGHDK, CDR2 SYGVNS. The CDR3 consists of 17 residues. CDR3 coding DNA: TGTGCCAGCAGTGTCGGTATCTTAGCGGGAGGATACTACGAGCAGTACTTC. Residues: CASSVGILAGGYYEQYF.

This clone was observed a few times. The CDR3 loop reads CATSIGRDIVINTQYF. The CDR3 bases are TGTGCCACCAGCATCGGCCGGGACATTGTCATAAATACGCAGTATTTT. V and J are TRBV15 and TRBJ2-3, with D perhaps matching TRBD1 (6 bases). The germline V gene encodes CDR1 LNHNV and CDR2 YYDKDF (reference sequence). Deletions cut 4 bases from V and 7 bases from J, with 21 bases between. The CDR3 covers 16 residues.

This clone was observed a handful of times. This chain joins TRBV25-1 and TRBJ2-1, with D maybe TRBD2 (6 bases). There are 13 residues in the CDR3. In germline, CDR1 is MGHDK, CDR2 SYGVNS. V gave up 5 bases and J gave up 7 bases, with 12 bases separating them. The CDR3 DNA follows: TGTGCCAGCAGTTCCCCGGGGAGGAATGAGCAGTTCTTC. Its protein is CASSSPGRNEQFF.

The chain recombines TRBV6-5 with TRBJ2-7; TRBD2 agrees at 9 bases. The CDR3 sequence is 15 residues long. Germline V gene sequence: CDR1 MNHEY, CDR2 SVGAGI. The J segment lost 4 bases and the V segment lost 4 bases, leaving 8 bases of the junction unmatched. The DNA for the CDR3 is TGTGCCAGCAGTTCCTCGACTAGCGGAGCTTACGAGCAGTACTTC. Its translation is CASSSSTSGAYEQYF.

In DNA form, the CDR3 reads TGTGCCAGCAGCTTCGCGGGTCTTCGCTCTGGGGCCAACGTCCTGACTTTC. Protein: CASSFAGLRSGANVLTF. The chain employs TRBV13 and TRBJ2-6; D perhaps matches TRBD2 (5 bases). The CDR3 sequence is 17 residues long. Trimming removed 3 bases from V and 0 bases from J, with 12 bases in between. Germline V gene sequence: CDR1 PRHDT, CDR2 FYEKMQ (reference sequence).

The V call is TRBV9, the J call TRBJ1-2; D gene uncertain. Germline V gives CDR1 SGDLS, CDR2 YYNGEE. The CDR3 sequence is 12 residues long. Between the trimmed V and J ends, which lost 0 bases and 3 bases, there was a span of 3 bases. CDR3 sequence reads: CASSVADYGYTF. For the CDR3, the DNA is TGTGCCAGCAGCGTAGCAGACTATGGCTACACCTTC.